Each of the 18 T cell receptor beta chains below was sequenced from the same sample in a study of blood T cell repertoires in COVID-19. Generated by immunoSEQ multiplex PCR, the TCRdb table keeps only in-frame clones and is missing some. In the table there are approximately 220,000 clones, roughly 80% of which are singletons. The source material was peripheral blood. All receptors come from a woman of 80 years or more with acute or convalescent COVID-19.

The chain couples TRBV6-5 to TRBJ1-2, with 7 bases that match TRBD1. The germline V gene has CDR1 MNHEY and CDR2 SVGAGI. V was pared by 6 bases and J by 5 bases, with 3 bases of the junction left unmatched. The CDR3 sequence is 12 residues long. CDR3 nucleotide sequence: TGTGCCAGCAGGGGACAGTCTTATGGCTACACCTTC. This sequence encodes CASRGQSYGYTF.

There are a few counts of this clone. The chain links TRBV6-5 to TRBJ2-1; D gene uncertain. The V end was cut by 4 bases, the J end by 2 bases, with 15 bases between. The CDR3 runs 16 residues. Germline-derived CDR1 and CDR2 are MNHEY and SVGAGI. CDR3 region: CASSSARRSPYNEQFF. The CDR3 DNA reads TGTGCCAGCAGTTCAGCAAGGCGGAGTCCCTACAATGAGCAGTTCTTC.

V is TRBV7-9 and J is TRBJ1-1, with 9 bases lining up with TRBD1. CDR1 is SEHNR and CDR2 is FQNEAQ in the germline V gene (reference sequence). The CDR3 runs to 15 residues. V was clipped by 2 bases and J by 7 bases; unmatched bases: 8. The DNA for the CDR3 is TGTGCCAGCAGCTTACAAGGCAGACAGGGGGGTGAAGCTTTCTTT. It specifies CASSLQGRQGGEAFF.

The chain is built from TRBV18 and TRBJ2-4; TRBD1 matches at 7 bases. V was pared by 6 bases and J by 5 bases, with 4 bases of the junction left unmatched. This CDR3 comprises 13 residues. Germline CDR1 KGHSH, CDR2 LQKENI. The CDR3 DNA reads as TGTGCCAGCTCCCAAGGACAGGAAAACATTCAGTACTTC. Its translation is CASSQGQENIQYF.

This chain joins TRBV20-1 and TRBJ1-1; the D gene is possibly TRBD1 (5 bases). From germline, CDR1 is DFQATT and CDR2 SNEGSKA (reference sequence). CDR3 size: 11 residues. The CDR3, as DNA: TGCAGCGCCGACAGGAACACTGAAGCTTTCTTT. It is translated as CSADRNTEAFF.

V is TRBV29-1 and J is TRBJ1-1, with D maybe TRBD1 (6 bases). This CDR3 is built from 13 residues. Per the germline V gene, CDR1 is SQVTM and CDR2 is ANQGSEA. Deletions cut 7 bases from V and 1 base from J, with 13 bases between. In DNA form, the CDR3 reads TGCAGCGGGAGACAGGCGGAGAACACTGAAGCTTTCTTT. It specifies CSGRQAENTEAFF.

The J gene is TRBJ2-1, the V gene TRBV27, with D tentatively TRBD2 (6 bases). The CDR3 runs 18 residues. Trimming shortened V by 3 bases and J by 0 bases, and 18 bases separated the two germline ends. The germline V gene has CDR1 MNHEY and CDR2 SMNVEV (reference sequence). CDR3 sequence: CASSFRLARVRSYNEQFF. The CDR3 nucleotides read TGTGCCAGCAGTTTTCGGCTAGCGAGGGTACGCTCCTACAATGAGCAGTTCTTC.

The chain links TRBV6-6 to TRBJ1-3, with D possibly matching TRBD1 (5 bases). The V gene lost 2 bases and the J gene lost 3 bases, with 11 bases spanning the gap. CDR1 and CDR2 (germline): MNHNY, SVGAGI (reference sequence). This CDR3 contains 15 residues. CDR3 sequence reads: CASSYVGGDGNTIYF. The CDR3 bases are TGTGCCAGCAGTTACGTCGGGGGGGATGGAAACACCATATATTTT.

The rearrangement joins TRBV6-6 to TRBJ2-3; D is uncertain. Germline CDR1 and CDR2: MNHNY and SVGAGI (reference sequence). Trimming cost V 8 bases and J 2 bases, with 20 bases left between them. The CDR3 totals 16 residues. The CDR3 nucleotides are TGTGCCAGCGGTTCTCCTTCCGGGTTACTCACAGATACGCAGTATTTT. It is translated as CASGSPSGLLTDTQYF.

This chain uses TRBV3-1 (or the pseudogene TRBV3-2) with TRBJ2-7; possibly TRBD1 for D (6 bases). The V end was cut by 3 bases, the J end by 0 bases, with 9 bases between. Germline lookup yields CDR1 LGHDT and CDR2 YNNKEL (reference sequence). The CDR3 sequence is 14 residues long. DNA for the CDR3: TGTGCCAGCAGCCAGTGGACAGACTCCTACGAGCAGTACTTC. This encodes CASSQWTDSYEQYF.

This rearrangement joins TRBV6-5 to TRBJ1-5; D may be TRBD1 (5 bases). From germline, CDR1 is MNHEY and CDR2 SVGAGI. Trimming stripped 8 bases from V and 7 bases from J, with 12 bases between. This CDR3 contains 12 residues. The CDR3 DNA is TGTGCCAGCCGGCAGGGAGGGCAGCCCCAGCATTTT. This codes for CASRQGGQPQHF.

The chain is built from TRBV5-6 and TRBJ2-3; a possible D gene is TRBD2 (6 bases). CDR1 and CDR2 (germline): SGHDT, YYEEEE. The CDR3 totals 14 residues. V was cut by 4 bases and J by 3 bases, with 12 bases left in between. CDR3 nucleotides: TGTGCCAGCAGCGGCGGGACCCCTACAGATACGCAGTATTTT. Translated: CASSGGTPTDTQYF.

The J gene is TRBJ2-2, the V gene TRBV5-4; 8 bases match TRBD1. V lost 4 bases, J lost 6 bases, and 11 bases stayed unmatched. There are 16 residues in the CDR3. Germline CDR1 is SGHNT and CDR2 is YYREEE (reference sequence). This CDR3 is CASSPAPTGVAGELFF. As DNA, the CDR3 is TGTGCCAGCAGCCCAGCCCCGACAGGGGTAGCCGGGGAGCTGTTTTTT.

This rearrangement joins TRBV25-1 to TRBJ1-2; 7 bases align to TRBD1. This CDR3 spans 14 amino acids. Germline CDR1 reads MGHDK; CDR2 reads SYGVNS. V lost 2 bases to trimming and J lost 4 bases; unmatched junction nucleotides: 4. The DNA for the CDR3 is TGTGCCAGCAGTGAAGACGGGACAGTCTATGGCTACACCTTC. Translated, it gives CASSEDGTVYGYTF.

J is TRBJ1-2 and V is TRBV7-2, with 7 bases that match TRBD1. V was pared by 1 base and J by 8 bases, with 7 bases of the junction left unmatched. Germline V CDR1 and CDR2: SGHTA, FQGNSA. The CDR3 has 14 amino acids. CDR3 DNA sequence: TGTGCCAGCAGCTTAGAAGACAGGGTAGGGGGCTACACCTTC. Translation gives CASSLEDRVGGYTF.

This clone has just one count. J is TRBJ2-3 and V is TRBV12-3 or TRBV12-4; D remains ambiguous. V was shortened by 7 bases and J by 3 bases, with 5 bases between the two germline ends. This CDR3 has 11 residues. CDR3 sequence: CASTRTDTQYF. The CDR3 region has the DNA TGTGCCAGCACTCGGACAGATACGCAGTATTTT.

The chain employs TRBV2 and TRBJ2-3; 7 bases are a match to TRBD1. With V trimmed by 6 bases and J by 2 bases, 11 bases remained unmatched. Per the germline V gene, CDR1 is SNHLY and CDR2 is FYNNEI. This CDR3 region has 16 residues. The CDR3 is CASRSGGLSYTDTQYF. Written as DNA, the CDR3 is TGTGCCAGCAGGTCAGGGGGATTGAGCTACACAGATACGCAGTATTTT. The whole variable domain, remainder taken from reference TRBV2 and TRBJ2-3, is EPEVTQTPSHQVTQMGQEVILRCVPISNHLYFYWYRQILGQKVEFLVSFYNNEISEKSEIFDDQFSVERPDGSNFTLKIRSTKLEDSAMYFCASRSGGLSYTDTQYFGPGTRLTVL.

The chain carries TRBV6-5 and TRBJ2-1, with 14 nucleotides matching TRBD2. Germline V gene data show CDR1 as MNHEY and CDR2 as SVGAGI. This CDR3 has 15 residues. V gave up 6 bases and J gave up 6 bases; unmatched junction bases: 4. The chain's CDR3 is CASSPGLAGVNEQFF. The CDR3 bases are TGTGCCAGCAGCCCGGGACTAGCGGGAGTCAATGAGCAGTTCTTC.